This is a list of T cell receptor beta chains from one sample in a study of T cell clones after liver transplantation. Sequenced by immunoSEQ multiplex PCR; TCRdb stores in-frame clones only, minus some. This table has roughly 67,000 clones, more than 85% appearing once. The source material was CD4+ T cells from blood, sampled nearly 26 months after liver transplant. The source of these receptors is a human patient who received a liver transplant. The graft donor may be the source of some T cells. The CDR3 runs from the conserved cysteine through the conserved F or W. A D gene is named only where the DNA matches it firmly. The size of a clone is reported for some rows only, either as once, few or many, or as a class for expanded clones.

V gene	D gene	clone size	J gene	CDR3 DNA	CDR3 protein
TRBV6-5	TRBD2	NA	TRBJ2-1	TGTGCCAGCAGTTACTCATTTTCTTTAGCGGGTGAGCAGTTCTTC	CASSYSFSLAGEQFF
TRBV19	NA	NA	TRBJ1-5	TGTGCCAGTAGTATGCTTGTCCAGTATAGCAATCAGCCCCAGCATTTT	CASSMLVQYSNQPQHF
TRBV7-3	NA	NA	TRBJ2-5	TGTGCCAGCAGCTTAACGTTCCGGGAGACCCAGTACTTC	CASSLTFRETQYF
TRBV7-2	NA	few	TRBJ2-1	TGTGCCAGCAGCTCGGACGTCAGCTCCTACAATGAGCAGTTCTTC	CASSSDVSSYNEQFF
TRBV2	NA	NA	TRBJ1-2	TGTGCCAGCAGTACCCTCCCGGATGGCTACACCTTC	CASSTLPDGYTF
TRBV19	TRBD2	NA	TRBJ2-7	TGTGCCAGTAGTTCCATGGGCCGCCAACTAGCGGGAGTGGGCTACGAGCAGTACTTC	CASSSMGRQLAGVGYEQYF
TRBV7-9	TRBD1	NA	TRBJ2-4	TGTGCCAGCAGCGGGGACAGGGTGTTCGGAAACATTCAGTACTTC	CASSGDRVFGNIQYF
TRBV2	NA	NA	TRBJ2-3	TGTGCCAGCTACTACACAGATACGCAGTATTTT	CASYYTDTQYF
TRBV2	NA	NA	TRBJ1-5	TGTGCCAGCAGTGAAGCCGGGTCCAATCAGCCCCAGCATTTT	CASSEAGSNQPQHF
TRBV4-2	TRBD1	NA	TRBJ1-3	TGTGCCAGCAGCCCAGGGGGGGCCTCAACTGGAAACACCATATATTTT	CASSPGGASTGNTIYF
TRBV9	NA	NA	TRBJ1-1	TGTGCCAGCAGCGTAGGCGGACACCCGAACACTGAAGCTTTCTTT	CASSVGGHPNTEAFF
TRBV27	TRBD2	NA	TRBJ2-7	TGTGCCAGCAGGCCCTCGGGGGGATACGAGCAGTACTTC	CASRPSGGYEQYF
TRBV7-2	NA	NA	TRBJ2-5	TGTGCCAGCAGCTTATCGGCGACCCAGTACTTC	CASSLSATQYF
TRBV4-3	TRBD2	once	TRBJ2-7	TGCGCCAGCAGCCAGCTAGCGGGAGGAAACGAGCAGTACTTC	CASSQLAGGNEQYF
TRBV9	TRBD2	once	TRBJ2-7	TGTGCCAGCAGCCCGGGACTAGGTACTTCCTACGAGCAGTACTTC	CASSPGLGTSYEQYF
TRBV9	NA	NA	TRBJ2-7	TGTGCCAGCAGCGTAGGCGCCTTCGCCTACGAGCAGTACTTC	CASSVGAFAYEQYF
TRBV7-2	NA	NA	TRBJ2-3	TGTGCCAGCAGCTACACCGAGGGGCGGGGTACGCAGTATTTT	CASSYTEGRGTQYF
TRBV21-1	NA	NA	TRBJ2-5	TGTGCCAGCAGGGGAGGTGGCGGTGAGTACCAAGAGACCCAGTACTTC	CASRGGGGEYQETQYF
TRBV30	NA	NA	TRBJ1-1	TGTGCCTGGAGTGGCGGGGAGGAGAGTGAAGCTTTCTTT	CAWSGGEESEAFF
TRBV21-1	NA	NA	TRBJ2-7	TGTGCCAGCAGCAGGCCAGCGGGAGGCGTTAAGGACGAGCAGTACTTC	CASSRPAGGVKDEQYF
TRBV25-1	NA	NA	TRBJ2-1	TGTGCCAGCACTCAGGCAGGGGCGGGTGAGCAGTTCTTC	CASTQAGAGEQFF
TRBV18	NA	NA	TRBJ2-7	TGTGCCAGCTCACCATCCGGGTCTTATGGCGAGCAGTACTTC	CASSPSGSYGEQYF
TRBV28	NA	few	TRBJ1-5	TGTGCCAGCAGTGACGGGTTGTCCCAGCATTTT	CASSDGLSQHF
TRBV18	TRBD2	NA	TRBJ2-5	TGTGCCAGCTCACCATCTGGACTAGCGGAGACCCAGTACTTC	CASSPSGLAETQYF
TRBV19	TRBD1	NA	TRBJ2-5	TGTGCCAGTAGTATATTGGGCGGAAGGAGGGACAGGGAAGAGACCCAGTACTTC	CASSILGGRRDREETQYF
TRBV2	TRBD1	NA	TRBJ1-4	TGTGCCAGCGGACAGGGGGAATTGAGTGAAAAACTGTTTTTT	CASGQGELSEKLFF
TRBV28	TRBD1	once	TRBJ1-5	TGTGCCAGCAGTTTCCGGGACAGGGTTCACCAGCCCCAGCATTTT	CASSFRDRVHQPQHF
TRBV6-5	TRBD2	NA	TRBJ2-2	TGTGCCAGCTTAGGGCTAGCGGAGAACACCGGGGAGCTGTTTTTT	CASLGLAENTGELFF
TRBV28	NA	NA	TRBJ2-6	TGTGCCAGCACCTCATCAACCCTTCTCTGGGCCAACGTCCTGACTTTC	CASTSSTLLWANVLTF
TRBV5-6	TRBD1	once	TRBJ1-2	TGTGCCAGCAGCTCACAGGGGGCCTCCTATGGCTACACCTTC	CASSSQGASYGYTF
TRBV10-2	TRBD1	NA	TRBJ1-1	TGCGCCAGCAGGTTGACAGGGAGGGACACTGAAGCTTTCTTT	CASRLTGRDTEAFF
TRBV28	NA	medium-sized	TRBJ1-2	TGTGCCAGCACGGAGGGCTATGGCTACACCTTC	CASTEGYGYTF
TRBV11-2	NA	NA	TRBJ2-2	TGTGCCAGCAGCTTTAACGGGAGACAACTTGGCGGGGAGCTGTTTTTT	CASSFNGRQLGGELFF
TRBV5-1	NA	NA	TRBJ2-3	TGCGCCAGCAGCTCGATAAACCTAGCTGCAGATACGCAGTATTTT	CASSSINLAADTQYF
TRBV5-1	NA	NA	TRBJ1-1	TGCGCCAGCAGCTTGGTAGGCGCCATTCCAGCAGGGTGGTTCGACAAGAAGAACACTGAAGCTTTCTTT	CASSLVGAIPAGWFDKKNTEAFF
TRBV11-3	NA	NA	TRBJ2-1	TGTGCCAGCAGCTTAGGCGGGACCCCCCTTAGTCGCTCCTACAATGAGCAGTTCTTC	CASSLGGTPLSRSYNEQFF
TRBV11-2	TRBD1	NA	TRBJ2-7	TGTGCCAGCAGCTTAGGAGCCGGGACAGGGACATACGAGCAGTACTTC	CASSLGAGTGTYEQYF
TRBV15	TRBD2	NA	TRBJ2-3	TGTGCCACCAGCAAGGGACTAGCGGTCAGCACAGATACGCAGTATTTT	CATSKGLAVSTDTQYF
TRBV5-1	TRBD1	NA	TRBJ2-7	TGCGCCAGCAGCTTGGGACTGGGCGACAGGGTAACGGCCTACGAGCAGTACTTC	CASSLGLGDRVTAYEQYF
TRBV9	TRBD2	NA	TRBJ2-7	TGTGCCAGCAGCTCCGGACTAGCGGCGGACTACGAGCAGTACTTC	CASSSGLAADYEQYF
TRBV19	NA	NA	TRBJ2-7	TGTGCCAGTAGTACCAACTCCTACGAGCAGTACTTC	CASSTNSYEQYF
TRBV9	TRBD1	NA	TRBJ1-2	TGTGCCAGCAGCTTAACACCGGACAGGGGGCTTTCTGGCTACACCTTC	CASSLTPDRGLSGYTF
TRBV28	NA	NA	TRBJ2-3	TGTGCCAGTAGCAGCAGGGGCCCCGATCTCACAGATACGCAGTATTTT	CASSSRGPDLTDTQYF
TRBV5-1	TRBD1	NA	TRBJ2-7	TGCGCCAGCAGCCCGGGACAGGGGGCGTTCTACGAGCAGTACTTC	CASSPGQGAFYEQYF
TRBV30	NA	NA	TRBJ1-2	TGTGCCTGGAGTGTAAATGGGGGCTACACCTTC	CAWSVNGGYTF
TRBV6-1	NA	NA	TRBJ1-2	TGTGCCAGCAGTGCGGCAGCTAACTATGGCTACACCTTC	CASSAAANYGYTF
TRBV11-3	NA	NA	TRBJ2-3	TGTGCCAGCAGCTCGGGAGATACGCAGTATTTT	CASSSGDTQYF
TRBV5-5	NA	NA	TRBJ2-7	TGTGCCAGCAGCTTGATCCCGACAGGAGGAGCCGTCTCCTACGAGCAGTACTTC	CASSLIPTGGAVSYEQYF
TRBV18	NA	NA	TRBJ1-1	TGTGCCAGCTCACCACTCGCCGACCTAAACACTGAAGCTTTCTTT	CASSPLADLNTEAFF
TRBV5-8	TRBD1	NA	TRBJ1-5	TGTGCCAGCAGCTTGGTACAGGGGGCGCCCGATCAGCCCCAGCATTTT	CASSLVQGAPDQPQHF